This record concerns one TCR beta chain sequence. Its antigen is not yet known. One base away there is no much larger clone; base qualities are not given. These data originate in a study of T cells after yellow fever vaccination (dated by TCRdb to between 2017 and 2020). For the study in its entirety: The SMART-Seq v4 Ultra Low Input RNA kit was used to prepare libraries from fractions with low cell numbers. To follow T-cell clones before and after primary and booster YFV17D yellow fever vaccination, bulk TCR alpha and beta repertoires were sequenced over time. Two healthy male donors made up the cohort, one aged 18 to 30 years and the other aged 30 to 40 years. Blood was drawn at multiple timepoints before and after primary and secondary immunization, with bulk PBMC replicates and cell subsets isolated. What the research found in general, with its limitations: The secondary T-cell response was found to be weaker but faster than the primary response, with a peak reached on day 5 rather than on day 15. Because the study included only a couple of donors, the extent to which the findings can be generalized is limited. Computational filtering was needed because FACS-sorted repertoires could contain abundant contaminating clonotypes from the bulk population. A small fraction of clonotypes showed up in both the CD4 and CD8 compartments, probably as a result of convergent recombination. After the booster, most of the clones that had expanded following primary vaccination were detected again (96% of CD4 and roughly nine tenths of CD8), which suggests that memory was broadly maintained.

Synthesis of TCR cDNA relied on 5'RACE template switching, a step that introduced a universal primer site along with unique molecular identifiers. cDNA synthesis was primed from both the TCR alpha and TCR beta constant segments. Library amplification used two PCR steps, and the second PCR step added sample barcodes and sequencing adapters. Sequencing of libraries was performed on Illumina HiSeq 2500 (2x100 bp) or NovaSeq (2x150 bp). Concerning the study's data processing: MIGEC handled demultiplexing of reads and collapsing into UMI consensus sequences, while MiXCR performed V(D)J alignment. Clonotypes responding to the vaccine were identified with edgeR on replicate PBMC samples, with the criteria of FDR below 0.01 and a log2 fold change above 5 up to day 15. CD4 or CD8 identity was assigned to each bulk clonotype according to whether the clonotype was present at higher abundance in the sequenced CD4 repertoire or the sequenced CD8 repertoire. TCRdb passed the public sequencing reads through fastp at Q25 and MiXCR, retaining productive beta sequences. Rows with one shared CDR3 protein collapse into an entry with the most common genes and DNA. These V and J calls rely on TCRdb rather than the paper's analysis. In this sample the table shows 150,000 to 200,000 distinct CDR3 sequences, 6.2% of which occur a single time. Jointly, the top ten make up 2.9% of the sample.

Interpreted using the paper, the treatment or condition label stands for: live attenuated yellow fever vaccine strain. PBMCs were isolated from peripheral blood using a standard Ficoll-Paque protocol. Dynabeads CD4 and CD8 positive selection kits were used to isolate CD4 and CD8 T-cell fractions. RNA was extracted with TriZol from bulk PBMCs, CD4 and CD8 fractions, and dextramer-positive and dextramer-negative fractions. Trimming removed 5 bases from V and 0 bases from J, leaving 14 bases between the germline ends. The CDR3 measures 15 amino acids from cysteine to phenylalanine. Just the 45-base CDR3 DNA is kept, in frame starting at base 1. Reading the germline V gene (reference sequence) gives CDR1 SEHNR and CDR2 FQNEAQ.

The clonotype originates from a man younger than 30 who received the YFV17D yellow fever vaccine. Sequenced material: CD4+ T cells sorted from PBMCs, taken on the day of the first yellow fever vaccination. Here the chain combines TRBV7-9 and TRBJ2-7, with TRBD1 as a weak D call on 6 bases. The base sequence is TGTGCCAGCAGCCTACCACAGGGAACCTCCTACGAGCAGTACTTC. It codes for CASSLPQGTSYEQYF.